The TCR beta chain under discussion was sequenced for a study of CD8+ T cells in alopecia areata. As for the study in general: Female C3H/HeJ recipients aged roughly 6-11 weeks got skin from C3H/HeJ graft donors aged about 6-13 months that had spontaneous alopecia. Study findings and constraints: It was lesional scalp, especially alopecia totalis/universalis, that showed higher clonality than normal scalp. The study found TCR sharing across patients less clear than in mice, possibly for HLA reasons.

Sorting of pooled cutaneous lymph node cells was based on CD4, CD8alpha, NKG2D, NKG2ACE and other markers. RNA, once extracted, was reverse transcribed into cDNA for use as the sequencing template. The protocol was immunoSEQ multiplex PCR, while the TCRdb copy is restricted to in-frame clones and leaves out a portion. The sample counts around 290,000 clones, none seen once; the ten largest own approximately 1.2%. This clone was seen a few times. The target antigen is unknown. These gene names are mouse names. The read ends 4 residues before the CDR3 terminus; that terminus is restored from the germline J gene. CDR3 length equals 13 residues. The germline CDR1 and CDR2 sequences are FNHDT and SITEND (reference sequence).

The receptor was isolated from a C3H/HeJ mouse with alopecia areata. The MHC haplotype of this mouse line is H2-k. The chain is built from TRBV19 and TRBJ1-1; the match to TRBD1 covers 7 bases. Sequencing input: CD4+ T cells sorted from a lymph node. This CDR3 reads CASSPGTETEVFF. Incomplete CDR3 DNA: TGTGCCAGCAGCCCTGGGACAGAAACA.